The rows below give T cell receptor beta chains drawn from one sample of a study of cytomegalovirus exposure and HLA in healthy donors. Generated by immunoSEQ multiplex PCR, the TCRdb table keeps only in-frame clones and is missing some. The sample has about 250,000 clones; about 88% are singletons. Source material: PBMCs. The source is a man in his late teens or twenties in good health and CMV-seropositive. The CDR3 runs from the conserved cysteine through the conserved F or W. The D gene is left open where the match is weak. Part of the rows lack a size; the others show once, few, many or a class for expanded clones.

clone_size,d_call,v_call,j_call,cdr3_aa,cdr3_nt
few,-,TRBV6-1,TRBJ2-7,CASRWGQYSQQYF,TGTGCCAGCAGATGGGGCCAGTACTCCCAGCAGTACTTC
-,-,TRBV5-1,TRBJ2-5,CASSYLLGGIQETQYF,TGCGCCAGCAGCTACCTTCTTGGGGGGATCCAAGAGACCCAGTACTTC
-,-,TRBV6-1,TRBJ2-7,CASSDSGSSYEQYF,TGTGCCAGCAGTGACAGCGGTAGCTCCTACGAGCAGTACTTC
-,-,TRBV6-5,TRBJ1-2,CASSLTDSRGYTF,TGTGCCAGCAGTCTTACTGACTCGAGGGGCTACACCTTC
-,-,TRBV2,TRBJ2-5,CASNRGRGETQYF,TGTGCCAGCAACCGGGGCCGAGGAGAGACCCAGTACTTC
-,TRBD1,TRBV4-2,TRBJ1-2,CASSPITGGSISYTF,TGTGCCAGCAGCCCAATTACAGGGGGCTCTATTAGCTACACCTTC
few,-,TRBV6-5,TRBJ2-1,CASSYRTLGVYEQFF,TGTGCCAGCAGTTACCGGACCCTGGGGGTTTATGAGCAGTTCTTC
-,-,TRBV5-4,TRBJ1-2,CASSLGTITNYGYTF,TGTGCCAGCAGCTTGGGGACCATTACTAACTATGGCTACACCTTC
-,TRBD1,TRBV4-2,TRBJ2-5,CASSHASQGSYQETQYF,TGTGCCAGCAGCCACGCTTCACAGGGGAGCTACCAAGAGACCCAGTACTTC
-,TRBD1,TRBV29-1,TRBJ2-7,CSGSGTAGEQYF,TGCAGCGGGTCCGGGACAGCCGGGGAGCAGTACTTC
-,TRBD1,TRBV27,TRBJ1-1,CASSRQGSSTEAFF,TGTGCCAGCAGCCGACAGGGGTCGTCCACTGAAGCTTTCTTT
-,-,TRBV5-4,TRBJ2-3,CASSPRGYTDTQYF,TGTGCCAGCAGCCCCCGGGGATACACAGATACGCAGTATTTT
-,-,TRBV28,TRBJ2-7,CASNARGGGSYEQYF,TGTGCCAGCAATGCCAGGGGTGGAGGGTCCTACGAGCAGTACTTC
once,-,TRBV2,TRBJ2-2,CASSDNTGELFF,TGTGCCAGCAGCGATAACACCGGGGAGCTGTTTTTT
-,-,TRBV6-5,TRBJ2-7,CASSYSISGYEQYF,TGTGCCAGCAGTTACTCGATAAGTGGCTACGAGCAGTACTTC
-,TRBD2,TRBV5-4,TRBJ2-3,CASSLSGTFVDTQYF,TGTGCCAGCAGCCTTAGCGGGACGTTCGTGGATACGCAGTATTTT